The rows below give T cell receptor beta chains drawn from one sample of a study of blood T cells in healthy people across ages. TCRdb reprocessed the 5' RACE reads with MiXCR, giving one entry per CDR3 protein. The table shows around 1.5 million distinct CDR3 sequences, with around 35% occurring only once. The specimen was blood. Receptors were obtained from a woman aged 25 to 45 in good health. Both conserved end residues are part of each CDR3. Fields, in order: clone size, D gene, J gene, V gene, CDR3 protein, CDR3 DNA. D genes are given only for firm matches. Size is stated for part of the rows, as once, few or many counts, or as a class when the clone is expanded.

clone size: many
D gene: .
J gene: TRBJ1-2
V gene: TRBV7-2
CDR3 protein: CASSLGPGSGGYTF
CDR3 DNA: TGTGCCAGCAGCTTAGGACCCGGGAGCGGGGGCTACACCTTC

clone size: .
D gene: .
J gene: TRBJ2-7
V gene: TRBV4-1
CDR3 protein: CASSQDLGRDAEQYF
CDR3 DNA: TGCGCCAGCAGCCAAGATCTCGGGCGGGATGCCGAGCAGTACTTC

clone size: .
D gene: TRBD2
J gene: TRBJ2-5
V gene: TRBV11-1
CDR3 protein: CASSLGEGPLTRDPDLKTQYF
CDR3 DNA: TGTGCCAGCAGCTTAGGGGAGGGGCCCCTCACTCGGGACCCCGATCTGAAGACCCAGTACTTC

clone size: .
D gene: TRBD1
J gene: TRBJ2-7
V gene: TRBV19
CDR3 protein: CASSPIRDSSSYEQYF
CDR3 DNA: TGTGCCAGTAGCCCGATCCGGGACAGTAGCTCCTACGAGCAGTACTTC

clone size: .
D gene: .
J gene: TRBJ1-1
V gene: TRBV5-6
CDR3 protein: CASNWGGNGPRTEAFF
CDR3 DNA: TGTGCCAGCAACTGGGGGGGAAATGGGCCTCGGACTGAAGCTTTCTTT

clone size: few
D gene: TRBD1
J gene: TRBJ2-7
V gene: TRBV7-9
CDR3 protein: CASSSIRDRVYEQYF
CDR3 DNA: TGTGCCAGCAGCTCAATCCGGGACAGGGTCTACGAGCAGTACTTC

clone size: .
D gene: TRBD1
J gene: TRBJ2-7
V gene: TRBV18
CDR3 protein: CASSPGPMWQGEEQYF
CDR3 DNA: TGTGCCAGCTCACCCGGCCCCATGTGGCAGGGGGAAGAGCAGTACTTC

clone size: .
D gene: TRBD1
J gene: TRBJ1-2
V gene: TRBV28
CDR3 protein: CASSPQAGTASVGTF
CDR3 DNA: TGTGCCAGCAGTCCCCAGGCCGGGACAGCCTCCGTGGGCACCTTC

clone size: once
D gene: .
J gene: TRBJ2-7
V gene: TRBV7-2
CDR3 protein: CASSTVGHGVPYEQYF
CDR3 DNA: TGTGCCAGCAGCACGGTGGGACACGGGGTCCCCTACGAGCAGTACTTC

clone size: .
D gene: TRBD1
J gene: TRBJ1-1
V gene: TRBV2
CDR3 protein: CASSGGPEAFF
CDR3 DNA: TGTGCCAGTTCAGGGGGCCCTGAAGCTTTCTTT

clone size: many
D gene: .
J gene: TRBJ2-3
V gene: TRBV29-1
CDR3 protein: CSVVVGVGDTQYF
CDR3 DNA: TGCAGCGTTGTTGTGGGGGTGGGGGATACGCAGTATTTT

clone size: many
D gene: .
J gene: TRBJ2-1
V gene: TRBV4-1
CDR3 protein: CASSPSASGYNEQFF
CDR3 DNA: TGCGCCAGCAGCCCGTCGGCTAGTGGGTACAATGAGCAGTTCTTC

clone size: few
D gene: .
J gene: TRBJ1-5
V gene: TRBV20-1
CDR3 protein: CSARDWSDYSNQPQHF
CDR3 DNA: TGCAGTGCTAGAGATTGGTCGGATTATAGCAATCAGCCCCAGCATTTT

clone size: .
D gene: TRBD1
J gene: TRBJ2-7
V gene: TRBV20-1
CDR3 protein: CSAASTGGVHEQYF
CDR3 DNA: TGCAGTGCTGCCTCGACAGGGGGCGTCCACGAGCAGTACTTC

clone size: .
D gene: TRBD2
J gene: TRBJ2-1
V gene: TRBV7-3
CDR3 protein: CASSKGRAGGSDEQFF
CDR3 DNA: TGTGCCAGCAGCAAGGGACGAGCGGGAGGGAGCGATGAGCAGTTCTTC

clone size: .
D gene: .
J gene: TRBJ1-1
V gene: TRBV12-3/TRBV12-4
CDR3 protein: CASSLEDEAFF
CDR3 DNA: TGTGCCAGCAGTTTAGAGGATGAAGCTTTCTTT

clone size: .
D gene: .
J gene: TRBJ2-7
V gene: TRBV10-3
CDR3 protein: CAVATSSYEQYF
CDR3 DNA: TGTGCCGTCGCGACCAGCTCCTACGAGCAGTACTTC

clone size: .
D gene: .
J gene: TRBJ2-7
V gene: TRBV20-1
CDR3 protein: CSAPRDLSYEQYF
CDR3 DNA: TGCAGTGCTCCCCGGGACCTCTCCTACGAGCAGTACTTC

clone size: many
D gene: .
J gene: TRBJ2-7
V gene: TRBV11-1
CDR3 protein: CASSLAGAIYEQYF
CDR3 DNA: TGTGCCAGCAGCTTAGCGGGGGCCATATACGAGCAGTACTTC

clone size: few
D gene: TRBD1
J gene: TRBJ2-7
V gene: TRBV13
CDR3 protein: CASRKGQGYYEQYF
CDR3 DNA: TGTGCCAGCAGGAAGGGACAGGGGTACTACGAGCAGTACTTC

clone size: .
D gene: .
J gene: TRBJ1-1
V gene: TRBV3-1
CDR3 protein: CASSPGLRDTEAFF
CDR3 DNA: TGTGCCAGCAGCCCCGGTTTGCGGGACACTGAAGCTTTCTTT

clone size: .
D gene: .
J gene: TRBJ2-7
V gene: TRBV9
CDR3 protein: CPRLLSYEQYF
CDR3 DNA: TGCCCTAGACTACTCTCCTACGAGCAGTACTTC

clone size: .
D gene: .
J gene: TRBJ2-1
V gene: TRBV7-9
CDR3 protein: CASSFRAWTYNEQFF
CDR3 DNA: TGTGCCAGCAGCTTTAGAGCCTGGACTTACAATGAGCAGTTCTTC

clone size: .
D gene: TRBD1
J gene: TRBJ2-7
V gene: TRBV6-4
CDR3 protein: CASGWTGLYEQYF
CDR3 DNA: TGTGCCAGCGGTTGGACAGGGCTCTACGAGCAGTACTTC

clone size: .
D gene: .
J gene: TRBJ2-7
V gene: TRBV5-1
CDR3 protein: CASSLVSRLSYEQYF
CDR3 DNA: TGCGCCAGCAGCTTGGTTTCTAGACTATCCTACGAGCAGTACTTC

clone size: .
D gene: .
J gene: TRBJ2-5
V gene: TRBV5-1
CDR3 protein: CASSSWGAYQETQYF
CDR3 DNA: TGCGCCAGCAGCTCGTGGGGAGCTTACCAAGAGACCCAGTACTTC

clone size: .
D gene: .
J gene: TRBJ1-2
V gene: TRBV6-5
CDR3 protein: CASSYGIGEYGYTF
CDR3 DNA: TGTGCCAGCAGTTACGGTATAGGGGAATATGGCTACACCTTC

clone size: .
D gene: .
J gene: TRBJ2-1
V gene: TRBV9
CDR3 protein: CASSQGAAGGDKQFF
CDR3 DNA: TGTGCCAGCAGCCAGGGGGCAGCGGGAGGAGATAAGCAGTTCTTC

clone size: .
D gene: TRBD1
J gene: TRBJ2-7
V gene: TRBV6-1
CDR3 protein: CARRPNRGRLSYEQYF
CDR3 DNA: TGTGCCCGCAGACCTAACAGGGGGCGCCTATCCTACGAGCAGTACTTC

clone size: many
D gene: .
J gene: TRBJ1-1
V gene: TRBV4-1
CDR3 protein: CASSQDSYTEAFF
CDR3 DNA: TGCGCCAGCAGCCAAGATAGTTACACTGAAGCTTTCTTT

clone size: few
D gene: .
J gene: TRBJ2-5
V gene: TRBV7-3
CDR3 protein: CASSLNMGGTQYF
CDR3 DNA: TGTGCCAGCAGCTTAAATATGGGCGGGACCCAGTACTTC

clone size: many
D gene: .
J gene: TRBJ2-3
V gene: TRBV7-9
CDR3 protein: CASSLRESRTDTQYF
CDR3 DNA: TGTGCCAGCAGCTTAAGGGAGTCTCGCACAGATACGCAGTATTTT

clone size: few
D gene: TRBD2
J gene: TRBJ2-1
V gene: TRBV28
CDR3 protein: CASSLSLAGAGEQFF
CDR3 DNA: TGTGCCAGCAGTTTATCTCTAGCGGGAGCTGGTGAGCAGTTCTTC

clone size: .
D gene: TRBD1
J gene: TRBJ2-7
V gene: TRBV5-1
CDR3 protein: CASSLMSRDRDGTYEQYF
CDR3 DNA: TGCGCCAGCAGCTTAATGTCCCGGGACAGGGACGGGACCTACGAGCAGTACTTC

clone size: many
D gene: TRBD1
J gene: TRBJ2-7
V gene: TRBV29-1
CDR3 protein: CSVDPGTGGYEQYF
CDR3 DNA: TGCAGCGTTGATCCCGGGACAGGGGGCTACGAGCAGTACTTC

clone size: few
D gene: TRBD1
J gene: TRBJ2-3
V gene: TRBV7-8
CDR3 protein: CASRDPGQGWTDTQYF
CDR3 DNA: TGTGCCAGCAGAGATCCGGGACAGGGGTGGACAGATACGCAGTATTTT

clone size: .
D gene: .
J gene: TRBJ2-1
V gene: TRBV7-3
CDR3 protein: CASSPRLSHEQFF
CDR3 DNA: TGTGCCAGCAGCCCAAGGTTAAGTCATGAGCAGTTCTTC

clone size: once
D gene: TRBD2
J gene: TRBJ2-6
V gene: TRBV28
CDR3 protein: CASSSRTSGRTSGANVLTF
CDR3 DNA: TGTGCCAGCAGTTCTAGGACTAGCGGGAGGACCTCTGGGGCCAACGTCCTGACTTTC

clone size: many
D gene: .
J gene: TRBJ2-5
V gene: TRBV20-1
CDR3 protein: CSARRDETQYF
CDR3 DNA: TGCAGTGCTAGAAGGGACGAGACCCAGTACTTC

clone size: .
D gene: .
J gene: TRBJ1-1
V gene: TRBV27
CDR3 protein: CASSLLPGVGTEAFF
CDR3 DNA: TGTGCCAGCAGTCTCCTCCCAGGGGTGGGCACTGAAGCTTTCTTT

clone size: few
D gene: TRBD1
J gene: TRBJ1-2
V gene: TRBV2
CDR3 protein: CASSDPSQGGGGYTF
CDR3 DNA: TGTGCCAGCAGTGATCCCAGCCAGGGGGGCGGTGGCTACACCTTC

clone size: .
D gene: TRBD2
J gene: TRBJ2-1
V gene: TRBV10-3
CDR3 protein: CAISESRAGREETQFF
CDR3 DNA: TGTGCCATCAGTGAGTCGCGAGCAGGGAGGGAAGAGACCCAGTTCTTC

clone size: few
D gene: .
J gene: TRBJ1-6
V gene: TRBV6-1
CDR3 protein: CASSEAGVWSSPLHF
CDR3 DNA: TGTGCCAGCAGTGAAGCGGGAGTGTGGAGTTCACCCCTCCACTTT

clone size: few
D gene: .
J gene: TRBJ1-1
V gene: TRBV20-1
CDR3 protein: CSATQGLRAFF
CDR3 DNA: TGCAGTGCTACCCAGGGTTTGCGAGCTTTCTTT

clone size: few
D gene: .
J gene: TRBJ2-6
V gene: TRBV12-3/TRBV12-4
CDR3 protein: CASSFIEGRGSGANVLTF
CDR3 DNA: TGTGCCAGCAGTTTTATTGAGGGACGGGGCTCTGGGGCCAACGTCCTGACTTTC

clone size: .
D gene: TRBD2
J gene: TRBJ2-5
V gene: TRBV25-1
CDR3 protein: CASSGGLAGWGETQYF
CDR3 DNA: TGTGCCAGCAGTGGAGGGCTAGCGGGTTGGGGAGAGACCCAGTACTTC

clone size: .
D gene: .
J gene: TRBJ1-2
V gene: TRBV15
CDR3 protein: CATSRDAGSNNYGYTF
CDR3 DNA: TGTGCCACCAGCAGAGATGCAGGTTCAAATAACTATGGCTACACCTTC

clone size: .
D gene: .
J gene: TRBJ2-7
V gene: TRBV2
CDR3 protein: CASKSLAYEQYF
CDR3 DNA: TGTGCCAGCAAATCACTAGCATACGAGCAGTACTTC

clone size: few
D gene: TRBD2
J gene: TRBJ2-1
V gene: TRBV20-1
CDR3 protein: CSARKLAGALSYNEQFF
CDR3 DNA: TGCAGTGCTAGAAAGCTAGCGGGGGCTCTCTCCTACAATGAGCAGTTCTTC

clone size: .
D gene: TRBD1
J gene: TRBJ2-3
V gene: TRBV7-8
CDR3 protein: CASSPGPGTGGRQTDTQYF
CDR3 DNA: TGTGCCAGCAGCCCAGGTCCCGGGACAGGTGGACGGCAGACAGATACGCAGTATTTT

clone size: few
D gene: .
J gene: TRBJ2-7
V gene: TRBV5-5
CDR3 protein: CASSLGGVTTYEQYF
CDR3 DNA: TGTGCCAGCAGCTTAGGGGGGGTTACGACCTACGAGCAGTACTTC

clone size: .
D gene: .
J gene: TRBJ1-1
V gene: TRBV6-1
CDR3 protein: CASTMGIGQTSTEAFF
CDR3 DNA: TGTGCCAGCACTATGGGGATAGGACAGACCTCAACTGAAGCTTTCTTT

clone size: few
D gene: .
J gene: TRBJ2-5
V gene: TRBV9
CDR3 protein: CASSSHAQQTQYF
CDR3 DNA: TGTGCCAGCAGCTCCCACGCTCAGCAGACCCAGTACTTC

clone size: .
D gene: .
J gene: TRBJ1-2
V gene: TRBV25-1
CDR3 protein: CASSSAITRGYTF
CDR3 DNA: TGTGCCAGCAGTTCAGCGATAACCCGGGGCTACACCTTC

clone size: few
D gene: TRBD2
J gene: TRBJ2-5
V gene: TRBV11-2
CDR3 protein: CASSPELAGNQKTQYF
CDR3 DNA: TGTGCCAGCAGCCCCGAACTAGCGGGAAACCAAAAGACCCAGTACTTC

clone size: .
D gene: .
J gene: TRBJ1-1
V gene: TRBV6-1
CDR3 protein: CASSELVQGTEAFF
CDR3 DNA: TGTGCCAGCAGTGAACTCGTTCAGGGGACTGAAGCTTTCTTT

clone size: .
D gene: .
J gene: TRBJ2-7
V gene: TRBV6-6
CDR3 protein: CASRRDDLYEQYF
CDR3 DNA: TGTGCCAGCAGAAGGGACGACCTCTACGAGCAGTACTTC

clone size: few
D gene: .
J gene: TRBJ2-5
V gene: TRBV9
CDR3 protein: CASSATPSQGETQYF
CDR3 DNA: TGTGCCAGCAGCGCCACGCCTAGTCAGGGGGAGACCCAGTACTTC

clone size: .
D gene: TRBD2
J gene: TRBJ2-1
V gene: TRBV27
CDR3 protein: CASSFLGLAGAGAITYNEQFF
CDR3 DNA: TGTGCCAGCAGTTTCTTGGGACTAGCGGGAGCGGGGGCTATTACCTACAATGAGCAGTTCTTC